Presented here are 23 T cell receptor beta chains from one specimen sequenced in a study of T cells after yellow fever vaccination. TCRdb passed the 5' RACE reads through MiXCR, listing each CDR3 protein once. The top ten clones hold roughly 17% of a sample with under 700,000 distinct CDR3 sequences, about 15% of them seen once. The sequencing here drew on PBMCs, taken around 5 days after the first yellow fever vaccination. The receptors were gathered from a young man who received the YFV17D yellow fever vaccine.

This chain links TRBV10-3 with TRBJ2-5, with a tentative D call TRBD2 (6 bases). There are 14 residues in the CDR3. The germline V gene has CDR1 ENHRY and CDR2 SYGVKD. V was clipped by 7 bases and J by 1 base, with 13 bases between them. CDR3 nucleotides: TGTGCCATCATGGACACCGGGGGCCAAGAGACCCAGTACTTC. Amino acid sequence: CAIMDTGGQETQYF.

The V call is TRBV4-3, the J call TRBJ2-1; 8 bases agree with TRBD1. From germline, CDR1 is LGHNA and CDR2 YSLEER. The length of the CDR3 is 14 residues. With 1 base clipped from V and 12 bases from J, the junction kept 8 bases outside the gene matches. CDR3: CASSQGEDRDGQFF. The CDR3 DNA reads as TGCGCCAGCAGCCAAGGGGAGGACAGGGATGGGCAGTTCTTC.

This chain connects TRBV5-6 to TRBJ2-7; D not certain. Trimming pared 4 bases from V and 0 bases from J, leaving 20 bases between. Germline V gene lookup returns CDR1 SGHDT and CDR2 YYEEEE. The CDR3 runs 17 residues. In nucleotides, the CDR3 is TGTGCCAGCAGCCTCCAAAAGGACCTTACCCCCTCCTACGAGCAGTACGTC. Protein product: CASSLQKDLTPSYEQYV.

In its sample, this clonotype was seen a few times. The CDR3: CATKGQAGGHYGYTF. DNA of the CDR3: TGTGCCACTAAAGGTCAGGCAGGGGGCCACTATGGCTACACCTTC. The chain links TRBV21-1 to TRBJ1-2; the table names TRBD1, a call not compared with the DNA. TRBV21-1 is a documented pseudogene. The CDR3 contains 15 residues.

The gene calls are TRBV15 and TRBJ2-2; 7 bases map to TRBD1. Germline assignment: CDR1 LNHNV and CDR2 YYDKDF (reference sequence). The CDR3 loop spans 15 amino acids. Unmatched junction bases numbered 7, after V lost 3 bases and J lost 6 bases. CDR3 coding DNA: TGTGCCACCAGCAGGGATCCAGGGGGTGCCGGGGAGCTGTTTTTT. It yields the protein CATSRDPGGAGELFF.

The chain uses TRBV10-3 and TRBJ2-5; 7 nucleotides align to TRBD1. The CDR3 contains 14 residues. V gave up 4 bases and J gave up 2 bases; unmatched junction bases: 4. CDR1 and CDR2 from the germline V gene are ENHRY and SYGVKD. The CDR3 nucleotides read TGTGCCATCAGTGTCCCGGGACAGCAAGAGACCCAGTACTTC. Translation gives CAISVPGQQETQYF.

This clonotype has only a few counts. The genes are TRBV28 and TRBJ1-2, with unresolved D. Looked up from germline, CDR1 is MDHEN and CDR2 is SYDVKM. The CDR3 runs to 13 residues. Trimming removed 2 bases at V and 8 bases at J, with 12 bases between. The CDR3 protein is CASSLEPGSGYTF. CDR3 nucleotides: TGTGCCAGCAGTTTAGAGCCAGGATCGGGCTACACCTTC.

This clonotype was picked up a small number of times. The J gene is TRBJ2-2, the V gene TRBV5-1; 8 bases match TRBD2. This CDR3 spans 15 amino acids. Trimming cost V 4 bases and J 1 base; bases outside gene matches: 3. CDR1 and CDR2 from the germline V gene are SGHRS and YFSETQ. CDR3 loop: CASSISGVNTGELFF. The CDR3 bases are TGCGCCAGCAGCATTAGCGGGGTGAACACCGGGGAGCTGTTTTTT.

The chain uses TRBV12-3 or TRBV12-4 and TRBJ2-1, with D perhaps TRBD1 or TRBD2 (6 bases each). The CDR3 is 13 amino acids. V shed 6 bases and J shed 10 bases, with 16 bases lying between them. CDR3 protein: CASSLSGAGEQFF. The CDR3 coding sequence is TGTGCCAGCAGCTTATCGGGGGCCGGGGAGCAGTTCTTC.

This clonotype was counted a few times. The V and J genes are TRBV7-8 and TRBJ2-1; D is uncertain. V lost 5 bases to trimming and J lost 5 bases, with 16 bases between them. Germline V CDR1 and CDR2: SGHVS, FQNEAQ. The CDR3 has 15 residues. The CDR3 DNA is TGTGCCAGCAGCGTTGGCGTATCCGGAAACAATGAGCAGTTCTTC. Translated: CASSVGVSGNNEQFF.

This clonotype was seen many times. The chain couples TRBV10-3 to TRBJ2-1; TRBD2 agrees at 7 bases. This CDR3 comprises 15 residues. The J segment lost 5 bases and the V segment lost 5 bases, leaving 9 bases of the junction unmatched. The V gene's germline CDR1 is ENHRY and CDR2 SYGVKD. DNA for the CDR3: TGTGCCATCAGTTTGACTAGTCGGGGGGACAATGAGCAGTTCTTC. It is translated as CAISLTSRGDNEQFF.

The sample holds a few counts of this clonotype. The rearrangement uses TRBV9 and TRBJ2-1, with D unclear. The CDR3 has 11 amino acids. Per the germline V gene, CDR1 is SGDLS and CDR2 is YYNGEE. Trimming shortened V by 0 bases and J by 10 bases, and 5 bases separated the two germline ends. The CDR3 sequence is CASSVAGEQFF. CDR3 DNA: TGTGCCAGCAGCGTAGCTGGGGAGCAGTTCTTC.

This clonotype was found many times. This chain uses TRBV4-2 with TRBJ2-7; D may be TRBD2 (6 bases). Looked up from germline, CDR1 is LGHNA and CDR2 is YNFKEQ. This CDR3 has 15 amino acids. V was pared by 0 bases and J by 1 base, with 10 bases between. CDR3 sequence reads: CASSQERGKSYEQYF. CDR3 nucleotide sequence: TGTGCCAGCAGCCAAGAACGGGGGAAATCCTACGAGCAGTACTTC.

V and J are TRBV4-1 and TRBJ1-1; D is ambiguous. The CDR3 loop spans 15 amino acids. Germline values: CDR1 MGHRA, CDR2 YSYEKL. Trimming shortened V by 2 bases and J by 0 bases, and 10 bases separated the two germline ends. In nucleotides, the CDR3 is TGCGCCAGCAGCCAAAACCGGGTCATGAACACTGAAGCTTTCTTT. Protein sequence: CASSQNRVMNTEAFF.

This clonotype was observed a few times. The chain recombines TRBV4-3 with TRBJ1-2, with a weak D call TRBD1 (6 bases). The CDR3 loop spans 13 amino acids. Germline-derived CDR1 and CDR2 are LGHNA and YSLEER. The V and J ends lost 0 bases and 8 bases respectively, with 10 bases between them. The CDR3 nucleotides are TGCGCCAGCAGCCAAGATCAGGGGTCGGGCTACACCTTC. As protein: CASSQDQGSGYTF.

This chain uses TRBV4-1 with TRBJ2-5, with D perhaps TRBD2 (5 bases). The germline V and J ends were trimmed by 0 bases and 0 bases, with 20 bases remaining between them. The CDR3 contains 19 residues. CDR1 is MGHRA and CDR2 is YSYEKL in the germline V gene. This CDR3 reads CASSQEPFTSRLHQETQYF. CDR3 sequence (DNA): TGCGCCAGCAGCCAAGAACCTTTCACGAGCCGACTACACCAAGAGACCCAGTACTTC.

The chain recombines TRBV7-8 with TRBJ2-1; 8 bases fit TRBD2. This CDR3 region has 14 residues. Trimming removed 2 bases from V and 8 bases from J; junction bases left unmatched: 5. Germline assignment: CDR1 SGHVS and CDR2 FQNEAQ. The CDR3 sequence is CASSLTGGLDEQFF. The CDR3 DNA reads as TGTGCCAGCAGCTTAACGGGGGGGCTGGATGAGCAGTTCTTC.

The rearrangement joins TRBV10-3 to TRBJ2-5, with TRBD1 matching 11 bases. Germline assignment: CDR1 ENHRY and CDR2 SYGVKD. Losses at the gene ends were 2 bases for V and 5 bases for J; bases not matched to a gene: 4. The CDR3 totals 15 residues. CDR3 DNA sequence: TGTGCCATCAGTGAGAGGGACAGGGGGATTGAGACCCAGTACTTC. It is translated as CAISERDRGIETQYF.

The rearrangement links TRBV6-1 to TRBJ1-3; no firm D call. In germline, CDR1 is MNHNS, CDR2 SASEGT. V gave up 11 bases and J gave up 2 bases, with 16 bases separating them. This CDR3 contains 14 residues. The CDR3 is CAVSSHQPGNTIYF. CDR3 DNA sequence: TGTGCCGTATCATCACACCAACCTGGAAACACCATATATTTT.

This clonotype is a singleton in its sample. Mismatch with germline at one junction end may stem from a read error. J is TRBJ2-5 and V is TRBV7-7; D gene uncertain. Germline V lookup: CDR1 SSHAT, CDR2 FNYEAQ (reference sequence). The CDR3 is 13 residues long. The CDR3 spells CASSSGPSRTQYF. As DNA, the CDR3 is TGTGCTAGCAGCTCGGGCCCAAGCAGGACCCAGTACTTC.

The chain employs TRBV11-2 and TRBJ2-7; 9 nucleotides agree with TRBD1. V shed 5 bases, J shed 2 bases, and the junction held 16 bases outside the gene matches. Germline V gene lookup returns CDR1 SGHAT and CDR2 FQNNGV. The CDR3 runs to 18 residues. CDR3 sequence: CASSRRGSRDRATYEQYF. As DNA, the CDR3 is TGTGCCAGCAGCAGGAGAGGGTCGCGGGACAGGGCCACCTACGAGCAGTACTTC.

The rearrangement links TRBV6-5 to TRBJ1-2; D possibly corresponds to TRBD1 (5 bases). This CDR3 comprises 14 residues. The germline gives CDR1 MNHEY, CDR2 SVGAGI. Trimming stripped 0 bases from V and 8 bases from J, with 13 bases between. This chain's CDR3 is CASSYSVRAGGYTF. CDR3 bases: TGTGCCAGCAGTTACTCGGTCAGGGCGGGGGGCTACACCTTC.

This clonotype was counted between two and nine times. The genes are TRBV5-1 and TRBJ2-3; TRBD2 might be the D (5 bases). CDR1 and CDR2 from the germline V gene are SGHRS and YFSETQ. The CDR3 sequence is 14 residues long. V shed 1 base and J shed 5 bases, with 11 bases lying between them. DNA for the CDR3: TGCGCCAGCAGCTTGTCGGGATGGGGAGATACGCAGTATTTT. It specifies CASSLSGWGDTQYF.